Listed below are T cell receptor beta chains from one sample, sequenced in a study of blood T cells in healthy people across ages. TCRdb fed the 5' RACE reads into MiXCR, producing one record per CDR3 protein. Counted here are about 680,000 distinct CDR3 sequences, roughly 49% occurring once; the ten biggest clones make up roughly 34%. Material for sequencing was blood. The receptors were sampled from a woman aged 55-69 years in good health. Both conserved end residues are part of each CDR3. D genes are given only for firm matches. Clone size is shown for a subset of rows, as once, few, many or a class of expanded clone.

d_call,clone_size,v_call,j_call,cdr3_nt,cdr3_aa
TRBD1,few,TRBV2,TRBJ2-5,TGTGCCAGCAGCGAAAATGCCGGGACAGAGTACTTC,CASSENAGTEYF
.,few,TRBV4-3,TRBJ2-7,TGCGCCAGCAGCCAAGGGGCAGGAAGGTCGTACGAGCAGTACTTC,CASSQGAGRSYEQYF
.,.,TRBV5-1,TRBJ2-5,TGCGCCAGCAGCTTGGGGACAGTGGGAGAGACCCAGTACTTC,CASSLGTVGETQYF
TRBD2,.,TRBV20-1,TRBJ2-1,TGCAGTGCTAGCCGGGGGGGGAATGAGCAGTTCTTC,CSASRGGNEQFF
TRBD2,few,TRBV4-3,TRBJ2-1,TGCGCCAGCAGCCTTGGGACTAGCGATGAGCAGTTCTTC,CASSLGTSDEQFF
.,.,TRBV24-1,TRBJ2-1,TGTGCCACCGGCCTAAACTACAATGAGCAGTTCTTC,CATGLNYNEQFF
.,.,TRBV18,TRBJ2-7,TGTGCCAGCTCACCCGGGGGCGGGAATTCCTACGAGCAGTACTTC,CASSPGGGNSYEQYF
.,.,TRBV28,TRBJ1-6,TGTGCCACCCGGGACAACTATAATTCACCCCCCCACTTT,CATRDNYNSPPHF
TRBD1,.,TRBV12-3/TRBV12-4,TRBJ1-2,TGTGCCAGCAGGGCCCGACAGGGGTATCTCTATGGCTACACCTTC,CASRARQGYLYGYTF
TRBD2,.,TRBV20-1,TRBJ2-7,TGCAGTGCTCGACTAGCGGGAGGTTACTACGAGCAGTACTTC,CSARLAGGYYEQYF
TRBD1,.,TRBV4-2,TRBJ2-7,TGTGCCAGCAGCGCGTGGACAGGGGGGTACAATGAGCAGTACTTC,CASSAWTGGYNEQYF